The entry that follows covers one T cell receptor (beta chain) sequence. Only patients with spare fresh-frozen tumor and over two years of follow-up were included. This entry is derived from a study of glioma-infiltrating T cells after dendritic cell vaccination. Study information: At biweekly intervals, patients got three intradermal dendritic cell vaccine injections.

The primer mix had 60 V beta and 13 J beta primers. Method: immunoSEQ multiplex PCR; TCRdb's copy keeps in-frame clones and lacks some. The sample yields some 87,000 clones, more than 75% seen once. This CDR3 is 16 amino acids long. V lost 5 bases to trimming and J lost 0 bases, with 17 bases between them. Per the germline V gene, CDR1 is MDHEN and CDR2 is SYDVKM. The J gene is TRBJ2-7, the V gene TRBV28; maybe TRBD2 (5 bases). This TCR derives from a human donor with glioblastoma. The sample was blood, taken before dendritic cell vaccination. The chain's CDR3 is CASSPPGLPSSYEQYF. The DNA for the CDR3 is TGTGCCAGCAGTCCACCAGGACTCCCTAGCTCCTACGAGCAGTACTTC. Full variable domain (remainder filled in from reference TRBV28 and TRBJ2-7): DVKVTQSSRYLVKRTGEKVFLECVQDMDHENMFWYRQDPGLGLRLIYFSYDVKMKEKGDIPEGYSVSREKKERFSLILESASTNQTSMYLCASSPPGLPSSYEQYFGPGTRLTVT.